The 17 T cell receptor beta chains listed next were all sequenced from one sample in a study of siplizumab effects on memory and regulatory T cells. Profiled with immunoSEQ multiplex PCR; TCRdb holds only in-frame clones, not every one. This table has 50,000 to 75,000 clones, just over 95% appearing once. Sequenced sample: naive CD8+ T cells sorted from blood. These receptors all stem from a human donor in good health.

V usage is TRBV18 and J usage is TRBJ2-1, with 10 positions matching TRBD2. The germline gives CDR1 KGHSH, CDR2 LQKENI. This CDR3 spans 15 amino acids. V shed 3 bases, J shed 4 bases, and the junction held 3 bases outside the gene matches. CDR3 residues: CASSPLAGEYNEQFF. DNA of the CDR3: TGTGCCAGCTCACCTCTAGCGGGGGAGTACAATGAGCAGTTCTTC.

This clone was counted once. The V gene is TRBV9, the J gene TRBJ2-3, with D perhaps TRBD2 (7 bases). The ends were cut back, 3 bases at V and 5 bases at J, with 25 bases in the middle. This CDR3 spans 18 amino acids. Per the germline V gene, CDR1 is SGDLS and CDR2 is YYNGEE. The chain's CDR3 is CASSAPGVAGADGDTQYF. Here the CDR3 DNA reads TGTGCCAGCAGCGCCCCAGGGGTGGCGGGGGCCGACGGAGATACGCAGTATTTT.

The chain recombines TRBV13 with TRBJ1-2; D is uncertain. CDR3 length: 14 amino acids. The germline V and J ends were trimmed by 3 bases and 3 bases, with 11 bases remaining between them. Germline V gene data show CDR1 as PRHDT and CDR2 as FYEKMQ (reference sequence). CDR3 loop: CASSFGSEDYGYTF. In nucleotides, the CDR3 is TGTGCCAGCAGCTTCGGGAGTGAAGACTATGGCTACACCTTC.

The chain joins TRBV5-4 to TRBJ2-2, with 9 bases lining up with TRBD1. In germline, CDR1 is SGHNT, CDR2 YYREEE (reference sequence). Trimming took 3 bases from V and 6 from J; bases not matched to a gene: 6. This CDR3 is built from 15 residues. The CDR3 protein is CASSSGTGLPGELFF. The CDR3 nucleotides read TGTGCCAGCAGCTCCGGGACAGGGTTACCCGGGGAGCTGTTTTTT.

V usage is TRBV7-9 and J usage is TRBJ2-1; TRBD1 agrees at 9 bases. J was trimmed by 7 bases and V by 5 bases; bases with no gene match: 12. Germline-derived CDR1 and CDR2 are SEHNR and FQNEAQ (reference sequence). CDR3 size: 16 residues. CDR3 sequence: CASSILGDRDGNEQFF. Here the CDR3 DNA reads TGTGCCAGCAGCATTTTGGGGGACAGGGATGGGAATGAGCAGTTCTTC.

The V gene is TRBV5-4, the J gene TRBJ2-1, with D perhaps assigned TRBD1 or TRBD2 (5 bases each). Trimming shortened V by 5 bases and J by 4 bases, and 10 bases separated the two germline ends. Germline CDR1 reads SGHNT; CDR2 reads YYREEE (reference sequence). The length of the CDR3 is 13 residues. CDR3 DNA: TGTGCCAGCAGTCTGAGGGGTTACAATGAGCAGTTCTTC. It encodes CASSLRGYNEQFF.

The chain joins TRBV27 to TRBJ1-1; D remains ambiguous. CDR1 and CDR2 from the germline V gene are MNHEY and SMNVEV (reference sequence). The V gene lost 3 bases and the J gene lost 1 base, with 6 bases spanning the gap. CDR3 length: 13 residues. This chain's CDR3 is CASSLAANTEAFF. As DNA, the CDR3 is TGTGCCAGCAGTTTGGCGGCGAACACTGAAGCTTTCTTT.

This clone turned up a few times. The rearrangement links TRBV29-1 to TRBJ1-1; a possible D gene is TRBD1 (5 bases). V was cut by 3 bases and J by 0 bases, with 8 bases left in between. Germline-derived CDR1 and CDR2 are SQVTM and ANQGSEA. This CDR3 is 13 amino acids long. In DNA, the CDR3 is TGCAGCGTTGATCGGGGCATGAACACTGAAGCTTTCTTT. It codes for CSVDRGMNTEAFF.

The rearrangement joins TRBV7-6 to TRBJ2-5; possibly TRBD1 for D (5 bases). CDR1 and CDR2 (germline): SGHVS, FNYEAQ. This CDR3 has 19 amino acids. The ends were cut back, 2 bases at V and 1 base at J, with 23 bases in the middle. CDR3 loop: CASSLTDRDGAQSQETQYF. The CDR3 coding sequence is TGTGCCAGCAGCTTAACGGACCGCGATGGGGCGCAGAGCCAAGAGACCCAGTACTTC.

The V and J genes are TRBV7-6 and TRBJ2-3; 10 bases agree with TRBD2. The CDR3 runs to 15 residues. CDR1 and CDR2 (germline): SGHVS, FNYEAQ. J gave up 1 base and V 5 bases, and 3 bases lay outside the gene matches. The CDR3 nucleotides read TGTGCCAGCAGCCTCACTAGCGGGGGCACAGATACGCAGTATTTT. This sequence encodes CASSLTSGGTDTQYF.

The rearrangement uses TRBV21-1 and TRBJ1-6. TRBV21-1 is labeled a pseudogene. This CDR3 contains 14 residues. This CDR3 is CASTHGDYNSPLHF. CDR3 in DNA: TGTGCCAGCACCCACGGGGATTATAATTCACCCCTCCACTTT.

This clone came up a few times. V and J are TRBV7-6 and TRBJ1-5, with a weak D call TRBD1 (6 bases). Trimming stripped 5 bases from V and 8 bases from J, with 13 bases between. Germline loops: CDR1 SGHVS, CDR2 FNYEAQ. This CDR3 spans 13 amino acids. The chain's CDR3 is CASSQGPHEPQHF. CDR3 nucleotide sequence: TGTGCCAGCAGCCAGGGGCCTCACGAGCCCCAGCATTTT.

The genes are TRBV21-1 and TRBJ1-2. TRBV21-1 is given as a pseudogene. This CDR3 has 16 amino acids. The CDR3 nucleotides are TGTGCCAGCAGCGGACCGCGCGTACCCCCTCCTGGTGGCTACACCTTC. It yields the protein CASSGPRVPPPGGYTF.

The chain is built from TRBV25-1 and TRBJ2-7, with D hard to call. The CDR3 is made up of 12 amino acids. Trimming removed 3 bases from V and 4 bases from J, with 7 bases in between. The germline V gene encodes CDR1 MGHDK and CDR2 SYGVNS. The CDR3 region is CASSDWGYEQYF. In DNA, the CDR3 is TGTGCCAGCAGTGACTGGGGATACGAGCAGTACTTC.

This chain uses TRBV27 with TRBJ2-1; TRBD1 matches 8 bases. This CDR3 is 14 amino acids long. With 6 bases clipped from V and 4 bases from J, the junction kept 5 bases outside the gene matches. Germline V CDR1 and CDR2: MNHEY, SMNVEV (reference sequence). CDR3 in DNA: TGTGCCAGCAGGCCGGGACAGGATTACAATGAGCAGTTCTTC. Protein sequence: CASRPGQDYNEQFF.

This chain joins TRBV10-3 and TRBJ2-3, with D unclear. V lost 7 bases, J lost 3 bases, and 5 bases lay in between. Germline values: CDR1 ENHRY, CDR2 SYGVKD. CDR3 length: 11 residues. CDR3 region: CAIMGTDTQYF. CDR3 nucleotides: TGTGCCATCATGGGGACAGATACGCAGTATTTT.

The chain is built from TRBV4-1 and TRBJ2-5; TRBD2 agrees at 9 bases. The CDR3 loop spans 17 amino acids. Germline trimming cut 1 base from V and 0 bases from J; bases unmatched to any gene: 6. Germline loops: CDR1 MGHRA, CDR2 YSYEKL. CDR3 nucleotide sequence: TGCGCCAGCAGCCAAGGGACTAGCGTTATGTACCAAGAGACCCAGTACTTC. As protein: CASSQGTSVMYQETQYF.